This TCR beta chain was sequenced during a study of cytomegalovirus exposure and HLA in healthy donors. CDR1 and CDR2 from the germline V gene are SNHLY and FYNNEI. The germline V and J ends were trimmed by 5 bases and 0 bases, with 2 bases remaining between them. The CDR3 has 12 amino acids. Primers included in the PCR were 60 Vbeta and 13 Jbeta primers. Profiling relied on immunoSEQ multiplex PCR, and the TCRdb table lists in-frame clones only, not all of them. The sample records around 280,000 clones, approximately 90% being singletons. This rearrangement joins TRBV2 to TRBJ1-5; no clear D gene. This receptor was identified in a young woman in good health and CMV-seronegative. Sequences were obtained from PBMCs. The CDR3 spells CASSLSNQPQHF. In DNA form, the CDR3 reads TGTGCCAGCAGTCTTAGCAATCAGCCCCAGCATTTT.